The 20 T cell receptor beta chains given below trace back to one sample, sequenced in a study of breast tumors, draining lymph nodes, adjacent tissues. TCRdb passed the multiplex PCR reads through MiXCR, listing each CDR3 protein once. The repertoire holds under 15,000 distinct CDR3 sequences, with roughly 72% as singletons. Sequencing input: tumor-adjacent breast tissue. The origin of the receptors is a female donor with breast cancer. Some clones in this sample may be carry-over from other donors' samples.

V usage is TRBV7-3 and J usage is TRBJ2-3; D tentatively fits TRBD1 or TRBD2 (5 bases each). The CDR3 runs 14 residues. Looked up from germline, CDR1 is SGHTA and CDR2 is FQGTGA. Between the trimmed V and J ends, which lost 2 bases and 0 bases, there was a span of 6 bases. This chain's CDR3 is CASSLRDSTDTQYF. CDR3 DNA sequence: TGTGCCAGCAGCTTACGGGACAGCACAGATACGCAGTATTTT.

This clonotype was seen repeatedly, ten times or more. V gene TRBV19 combines with J gene TRBJ1-4; 7 bases agree with TRBD1. CDR3 length: 15 amino acids. J was trimmed by 0 bases and V by 6 bases; bases with no gene match: 4. Germline lookup yields CDR1 LNHDA and CDR2 SQIVND (reference sequence). This CDR3 reads CASSPGTATNEKLFF. Here the CDR3 DNA reads TGTGCCAGTAGCCCCGGGACAGCAACTAATGAAAAACTGTTTTTT. The variable domain in full, with the rest retrieved from reference TRBV19 and TRBJ1-4, is DGGITQSPKYLFRKEGQNVTLSCEQNLNHDAMYWYRQDPGQGLRLIYYSQIVNDFQKGDIAEGYSVSREKKESFPLTVTSAQKNPTAFYLCASSPGTATNEKLFFGSGTQLSVL.

This rearrangement joins TRBV5-1 to TRBJ2-5, with D maybe TRBD1 (5 bases). The V gene lost 8 bases and the J gene lost 1 base, with 9 bases spanning the gap. Germline lookup yields CDR1 SGHRS and CDR2 YFSETQ. CDR3 size: 12 residues. The CDR3 sequence: CASPGFQETQYF. The CDR3 bases are TGCGCCAGTCCAGGGTTCCAAGAGACCCAGTACTTC.

J is TRBJ2-1 and V is TRBV10-2, with 8 bases fitting TRBD2. The V segment lost 7 bases and the J segment 3 bases; nucleotides outside the gene matches: 8. Germline V gene lookup returns CDR1 WSHSY and CDR2 SAAADI. CDR3 length: 15 amino acids. The CDR3 loop is CASTQGAGVYNEQFF. CDR3 nucleotides: TGCGCCAGCACTCAAGGAGCGGGGGTCTACAATGAGCAGTTCTTC.

The CDR3 sequence is CASSELELSTDTQYF. DNA of the CDR3: TGTGCCAGCAGTGAATTGGAGCTGAGCACAGATACGCAGTATTTT. V gene TRBV2 combines with J gene TRBJ2-3; D unresolved. The V gene's germline CDR1 is SNHLY and CDR2 FYNNEI. CDR3 size: 15 residues. V shed 2 bases and J shed 0 bases, with 9 bases lying between them.

The rearrangement uses TRBV6-2 or TRBV6-3 and TRBJ2-5; 14 bases agree with TRBD2. The junction had 13 bases not matched to a gene; V was cut back by 10 bases and J by 6 bases. The germline CDR1 and CDR2 sequences are MNHEY and SVGEGT. CDR3 length: 16 amino acids. In DNA form, the CDR3 reads TGTGCCACCGGGACTAGCGGGAGTATGGGACGGAAGACCCAGTACTTC. Protein product: CATGTSGSMGRKTQYF.

The V gene is TRBV4-2, the J gene TRBJ1-2, with 10 bases identical to TRBD1. The ends lost 3 bases at V and 4 bases at J; junction bases unmatched: 8. The V gene's germline CDR1 is LGHNA and CDR2 YNFKEQ. CDR3 length: 16 residues. CDR3 bases: TGTGCCAGCAGCCACGCCAAGGGGACAGGGGTCTATGGCTACACCTTC. Protein sequence: CASSHAKGTGVYGYTF.

This clonotype came up once. V and J are TRBV5-1 and TRBJ2-1, with no clear D. The CDR3 is 16 amino acids. Trimming cost V 0 bases and J 0 bases, with 10 bases left between them. Germline assignment: CDR1 SGHRS and CDR2 YFSETQ. As DNA, the CDR3 is TGCGCCAGCAGCTTGGCCGGAGTTAGCTCCTACAATGAGCAGTTCTTC. This translates into CASSLAGVSSYNEQFF.

This clonotype was picked up many times. The J gene is TRBJ1-3, the V gene TRBV28; no reliable D call. Germline CDR1 and CDR2: MDHEN and SYDVKM. The CDR3 is 13 amino acids. The V and J ends lost 6 bases and 3 bases respectively, with 9 bases between them. CDR3 in amino acids: CASRPADGNTIYF. The CDR3, as DNA: TGTGCCAGCAGACCCGCGGATGGAAACACCATATATTTT.

Ten or more counts support this clonotype. V and J are TRBV9 and TRBJ1-3; D uncertain. V lost 3 bases and J 0 bases, leaving 7 bases between the germline ends. The CDR3 is 14 residues long. Germline values: CDR1 SGDLS, CDR2 YYNGEE. This CDR3 reads CASSARVSGNTIYF. The CDR3 DNA is TGTGCCAGCAGCGCTCGGGTCTCTGGAAACACCATATATTTT.

This clonotype occurred many times. The J gene is TRBJ2-7, the V gene TRBV5-4, with D possibly matching TRBD2 (5 bases). Between the trimmed V and J ends, which lost 2 bases and 6 bases, there was a span of 12 bases. The CDR3 contains 13 residues. From germline, CDR1 is SGHNT and CDR2 YYREEE (reference sequence). Written as DNA, the CDR3 is TGTGCCAGCAGCTTCAACGGGATTGGCGAGCAGTACTTC. Translating it yields CASSFNGIGEQYF.

V gene TRBV25-1 combines with J gene TRBJ2-7; 9 bases line up with TRBD1. CDR1 and CDR2 (germline): MGHDK, SYGVNS. This CDR3 comprises 13 residues. V shed 8 bases, J shed 4 bases, and the junction held 6 bases outside the gene matches. The CDR3 DNA sequence: TGTGCCAGCGGCGGACAGGGGCGTTACGAGCAGTACTTC. Its protein product is CASGGQGRYEQYF.

This clonotype has at least ten counts. The chain combines TRBV27 with TRBJ2-4; D tentatively reads TRBD1 or TRBD2 (5 bases each). The ends were cut back, 4 bases at V and 3 bases at J, with 13 bases in the middle. The CDR3 totals 15 residues. Germline CDR1 and CDR2: MNHEY and SMNVEV (reference sequence). The DNA for the CDR3 is TGTGCCAGCAGTTCTCTCCGGGACGGCAAAAACATTCAGTACTTC. Translated: CASSSLRDGKNIQYF.

The rearrangement joins TRBV24-1 to TRBJ2-1; the D is unclear. CDR3 length: 13 amino acids. The germline gives CDR1 KGHDR, CDR2 SFDVKD. V was trimmed by 5 bases and J by 10 bases, leaving 14 bases between them. The CDR3, as DNA: TGTGCCACCAGTGTCCCGGGTCTTGGGGAGCAGTTCTTC. Translating it yields CATSVPGLGEQFF.

The rearrangement joins TRBV12-3 or TRBV12-4 to TRBJ2-2; no definite D call. Trimming removed 5 bases from V and 4 bases from J, with 17 bases in between. This CDR3 is 16 amino acids long. The CDR3 DNA is TGTGCCAGCAGTCCCGAGCCCGGATTAGGCACCGGGGAGCTGTTTTTT. This gives the protein CASSPEPGLGTGELFF.

The chain joins TRBV9 to TRBJ2-2; 15 nucleotides match TRBD2. The CDR3 covers 18 residues. After removal of 2 bases from V and 3 bases from J, the junction contained 5 bases not matched to a gene. Germline V gives CDR1 SGDLS, CDR2 YYNGEE. Written as DNA, the CDR3 is TGTGCCAGCAGCGTCGGACTAGCGGGAGGGCCTGACACCGGGGAGCTGTTTTTT. It is translated as CASSVGLAGGPDTGELFF.

The chain carries TRBV10-3 and TRBJ2-7; D possibly corresponds to TRBD2 (5 bases). Germline V gives CDR1 ENHRY, CDR2 SYGVKD. Between the trimmed V and J ends, which lost 3 bases and 6 bases, there was a span of 9 bases. CDR3 size: 12 residues. CDR3 coding DNA: TGTGCCATCAGTGAATCTGGAGGCGAGCAGTACTTC. It yields the protein CAISESGGEQYF.

The V gene is TRBV28, the J gene TRBJ1-2, with 9 bases aligning to TRBD1. CDR3 length: 14 residues. Germline V gene sequence: CDR1 MDHEN, CDR2 SYDVKM. V trimming: 4 bases; J trimming: 3 bases; junction bases outside the gene matches: 3. DNA for the CDR3: TGTGCCAGCAGTTCAGGACAGGGGCACTATGGCTACACCTTC. This sequence encodes CASSSGQGHYGYTF.

V is TRBV4-1 and J is TRBJ1-6; D remains ambiguous. CDR1 MGHRA and CDR2 YSYEKL come from the germline V gene. Between the trimmed V and J ends, which lost 0 bases and 7 bases, there was a span of 7 bases. The CDR3 sequence is 14 residues long. The CDR3 DNA reads TGCGCCAGCAGCCAAGATTTTGTGAATTCACCCCTCCACTTT. Translating gives CASSQDFVNSPLHF.

This chain connects TRBV13 to TRBJ2-7; tentatively, D is TRBD1 (6 bases). The CDR3 spans 14 residues. Germline-derived CDR1 and CDR2 are PRHDT and FYEKMQ (reference sequence). V lost 5 bases and J lost 3, with 14 bases in between. The CDR3 loop is CASSQVGQNYEQYF. In DNA, the CDR3 is TGTGCCAGCAGCCAAGTCGGACAGAACTACGAGCAGTACTTC. Complete variable domain (other parts from reference TRBV13 and TRBJ2-7): AAGVIQSPRHLIKEKRETATLKCYPIPRHDTVYWYQQGPGQDPQFLISFYEKMQSDKGSIPDRFSAQQFSDYHSELNMSSLELGDSALYFCASSQVGQNYEQYFGPGTRLTVT.